This TCR beta chain stems from a study of identical twins. Study outcomes and limitations: Less excess twin sharing appeared in beta out-of-frame sequences. Modeled out-of-frame TCR alpha sharing in monozygotic twins fell below observed levels. Insertions were reduced in abundant cord blood beta clonotypes but not in memory repertoires.

The J segment lost 5 bases and the V segment lost 7 bases, leaving 6 bases of the junction unmatched. There are 12 residues in the CDR3. The germline CDR1 and CDR2 sequences are DFQATT and SNEGSKA (reference sequence). TCRdb ran MiXCR on the 5' RACE reads and lists one entry per CDR3 protein. This sample has 250,000 to 350,000 distinct CDR3 sequences, with roughly 9.8% found just once. A word on this clonotype: As yet, its antigen is unknown.

Another study also made use of these data, one on yellow fever vaccine responses in identical twins.

Material: CD8+ T cells sorted from blood. This rearrangement joins TRBV20-1 to TRBJ2-5, with 8 nucleotides matching TRBD1. This receptor was obtained from a woman under 30 in good health. The chain's CDR3 is CSVLTGGETQYF. As DNA, the CDR3 is TGCAGTGTTCTAACAGGGGGGGAGACCCAGTACTTC.